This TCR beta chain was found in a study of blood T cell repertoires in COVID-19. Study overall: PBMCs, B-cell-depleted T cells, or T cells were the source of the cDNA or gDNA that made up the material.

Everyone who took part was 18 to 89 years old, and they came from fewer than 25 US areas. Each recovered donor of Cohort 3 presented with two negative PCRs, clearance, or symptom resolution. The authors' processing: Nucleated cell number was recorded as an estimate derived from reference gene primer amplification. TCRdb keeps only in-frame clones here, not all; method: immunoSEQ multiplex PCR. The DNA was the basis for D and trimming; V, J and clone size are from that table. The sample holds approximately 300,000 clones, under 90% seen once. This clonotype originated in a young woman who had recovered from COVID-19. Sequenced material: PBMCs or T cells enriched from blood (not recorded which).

Here the CDR3 DNA reads TGTGCCAGCAGCTCGGACAGGTGGGAAGAAAAACTGTTTTTT. This gives the protein CASSSDRWEEKLFF. The chain recombines TRBV7-9 with TRBJ1-4, with 7 bases matching TRBD1. After removal of 4 bases from V and 8 bases from J, the junction contained 7 bases not matched to a gene. Germline CDR1 and CDR2: SEHNR and FQNEAQ (reference sequence). This CDR3 has 14 amino acids.